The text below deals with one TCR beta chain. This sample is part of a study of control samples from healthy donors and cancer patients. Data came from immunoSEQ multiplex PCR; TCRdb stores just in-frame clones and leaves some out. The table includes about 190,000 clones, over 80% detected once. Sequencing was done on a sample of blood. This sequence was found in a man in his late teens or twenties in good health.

CDR3 coding DNA: TGTGCCAGCAGTCCGGGGGACAGGGAGAGACAGCCCCAGCATTTT. This translates into CASSPGDRERQPQHF. The chain carries TRBV27 and TRBJ1-5; 9 nucleotides agree with TRBD1. The junction had 9 bases not matched to a gene; V was cut back by 5 bases and J by 7 bases. The CDR3 contains 15 residues. Germline assignment: CDR1 MNHEY and CDR2 SMNVEV (reference sequence).